This record looks at one T cell receptor (beta chain) sequence and its context. This entry is derived from a study of T cells in tuberculosis. Generated by immunoSEQ multiplex PCR, the TCRdb table keeps only in-frame clones and is missing some. In the table there are 70,000 to 95,000 clones, just over 90% of which are singletons. Cells were sorted from thawed PBMC rested overnight and stained with GMM-loaded CD1B tetramer, viability dye and anti-CD3. The lipid loaded on the CD1B tetramers was C32 glucose monomycolate from Rhodococcus equi. Tetramer-sorted PBMC had been CD14 monocyte-depleted before freezing. Germline V lookup: CDR1 LGHNA, CDR2 YSLEER. Trimming stripped 0 bases from V and 6 bases from J, with 14 bases between. This CDR3 comprises 15 residues.

The sequence derives from an adult woman with latent tuberculosis. The J gene is TRBJ1-2, the V gene TRBV4-3; maybe TRBD1 (5 bases). Sequencing was carried out using CD1b-GMM tetramer-negative cells sorted from PBMCs. The CDR3, as DNA: TGCGCCAGCAGCCAAGATAGTGGAGGGGCTGATGGCTACACCTTC. Amino acids: CASSQDSGGADGYTF.